These 29 T cell receptor beta chains came from one sample sequenced in a study of siplizumab effects on memory and regulatory T cells. TCRdb's copy holds only in-frame clones and misses some; the assay was immunoSEQ multiplex PCR. The sample contains 100,000 or so clones, 85% to 95% of which appear only once. Sequencing was carried out using non-Treg CD4+ T cells sorted from blood. Receptors originate from a human donor in good health.

The rearrangement joins TRBV5-6 to TRBJ2-3; D is possibly TRBD2 (6 bases). V was trimmed by 1 base and J by 0 bases, leaving 12 bases between them. Germline V gene sequence: CDR1 SGHDT, CDR2 YYEEEE. This CDR3 region has 16 residues. CDR3 sequence reads: CASSLRLGYSTDTQYF. In nucleotides, the CDR3 is TGTGCCAGCAGCTTGAGACTAGGTTATAGCACAGATACGCAGTATTTT.

J is TRBJ2-7 and V is TRBV23-1; tentatively, D is TRBD1 (6 bases). TRBV23-1 is an ORF for which the function is uncertain. The CDR3 length is 15 residues. V was pared by 6 bases and J by 0 bases, with 15 bases between. Here the CDR3 reads CASSLDRLFSYEQYF. DNA of the CDR3: TGCGCCAGCAGCCTAGACAGGCTTTTCTCCTACGAGCAGTACTTC.

The CDR3 sequence: CASSLVAGNQPQHF. CDR3 nucleotide sequence: TGTGCCAGCAGCTTGGTGGCAGGCAATCAGCCCCAGCATTTT. The J gene is TRBJ1-5, the V gene TRBV5-4; D remains unclear. The germline gives CDR1 SGHNT, CDR2 YYREEE (reference sequence). V gave up 0 bases and J gave up 2 bases, with 6 bases separating them. The CDR3 covers 14 residues.

A single count supports this clone. The rearrangement uses TRBV5-1 and TRBJ2-3, with D perhaps matching TRBD1 (6 bases). Trimming removed 5 bases from V and 0 bases from J, with 16 bases in between. CDR1 and CDR2 from the germline V gene are SGHRS and YFSETQ. The CDR3 consists of 16 residues. As DNA, the CDR3 is TGCGCCAGCAGACCAGGGGTCGGATCTAGCACAGATACGCAGTATTTT. This codes for CASRPGVGSSTDTQYF.

The chain recombines TRBV5-4 with TRBJ2-5; D not resolved. Deletions cut 0 bases from V and 0 bases from J, with 3 bases between. Germline values: CDR1 SGHNT, CDR2 YYREEE (reference sequence). This CDR3 has 13 amino acids. The CDR3 bases are TGTGCCAGCAGCTTGGGCTACCAAGAGACCCAGTACTTC. This sequence encodes CASSLGYQETQYF.

This rearrangement joins TRBV7-9 to TRBJ1-2; the match to TRBD1 covers 7 bases. Trimming took 2 bases from V and 6 from J; bases not matched to a gene: 9. This CDR3 has 15 residues. Germline CDR1 SEHNR, CDR2 FQNEAQ (reference sequence). In DNA, the CDR3 is TGTGCCAGCAGCTTAAGCGCAGGGGGGTTCGATGGCTACACCTTC. It encodes CASSLSAGGFDGYTF.

The chain carries TRBV5-1 and TRBJ2-7; D unclear. CDR1 and CDR2 (germline): SGHRS, YFSETQ. Trimming left V 0 bases short and J 3 bases short, with 7 bases between. The CDR3 has 13 amino acids. The CDR3 reads CASSLESLYEQYF. DNA for the CDR3: TGCGCCAGCAGCTTGGAATCACTCTACGAGCAGTACTTC. The variable domain in full, with the rest retrieved from reference TRBV5-1 and TRBJ2-7, is KAGVTQTPRYLIKTRGQQVTLSCSPISGHRSVSWYQQTPGQGLQFLFEYFSETQRNKGNFPGRFSGRQFSNSRSEMNVSTLELGDSALYLCASSLESLYEQYFGPGTRLTVT.

The chain recombines TRBV18 with TRBJ2-3; 10 bases are a match to TRBD2. Germline CDR1 reads KGHSH; CDR2 reads LQKENI. The J segment lost 10 bases and the V segment lost 0 bases, leaving 13 bases of the junction unmatched. The CDR3 spans 17 residues. The CDR3 region has the DNA TGTGCCAGCTCACCACCGGCCGGGACTAGCGTTCGATTAGCGCAGTATTTT. This sequence encodes CASSPPAGTSVRLAQYF.

The V gene is TRBV28, the J gene TRBJ2-2; perhaps TRBD1 as D (6 bases). Per germline, CDR1 MDHEN and CDR2 SYDVKM. V lost 4 bases, J lost 5 bases, and 11 bases lay in between. This CDR3 contains 14 residues. CDR3 nucleotide sequence: TGTGCCAGCAGTTCTGGGACAAGGACCGGGGAGCTGTTTTTT. Protein: CASSSGTRTGELFF.

The genes are TRBV19 and TRBJ1-2; a possible D gene is TRBD1 (5 bases). CDR3 length: 12 residues. CDR1 and CDR2 (germline): LNHDA, SQIVND (reference sequence). V dropped 5 bases and J dropped 6 bases, with 10 bases sitting between them. For the CDR3, the DNA is TGTGCCAGTAGTCTGACAGAAAATGGCTACACCTTC. It yields the protein CASSLTENGYTF.

The chain joins TRBV7-9 to TRBJ2-3, with 12 positions matching TRBD2. V lost 6 bases to trimming and J lost 5 bases; unmatched junction nucleotides: 6. This CDR3 spans 15 amino acids. The V gene's germline CDR1 is SEHNR and CDR2 FQNEAQ (reference sequence). CDR3 DNA sequence: TGTGCCAGCAGTGGGGGACTAGCGGGTGGAGATACGCAGTATTTT. It translates to CASSGGLAGGDTQYF.

This clone was counted once. The chain combines TRBV5-1 with TRBJ2-5, with 9 bases aligning to TRBD2. V was pared by 5 bases and J by 2 bases, with 4 bases of the junction left unmatched. The germline V gene has CDR1 SGHRS and CDR2 YFSETQ. CDR3 size: 14 residues. This CDR3 reads CASSSSGGQETQYF. The CDR3 DNA sequence: TGCGCCAGCAGTTCCAGCGGGGGGCAAGAGACCCAGTACTTC. Looking up the rest from reference TRBV5-1 and TRBJ2-5 gives the full variable domain: KAGVTQTPRYLIKTRGQQVTLSCSPISGHRSVSWYQQTPGQGLQFLFEYFSETQRNKGNFPGRFSGRQFSNSRSEMNVSTLELGDSALYLCASSSSGGQETQYFGPGTRLLVL.

CDR3 in DNA: TGTGCCGGATTGGGAGTGAGGATAGAGGAGCAGTACTTC. It yields the protein CAGLGVRIEEQYF. The chain employs TRBV2 and TRBJ2-7; maybe TRBD2 (5 bases). CDR1 and CDR2 from the germline V gene are SNHLY and FYNNEI. The V end was cut by 11 bases, the J end by 7 bases, with 21 bases between. The CDR3 consists of 13 residues.

The rearrangement uses TRBV7-3 and TRBJ1-6; TRBD1 might be the D (5 bases). The CDR3 length is 19 residues. Trimming pared 2 bases from V and 13 bases from J, leaving 30 bases between. Germline V gene data show CDR1 as SGHTA and CDR2 as FQGTGA. CDR3: CASSLGLMDRGRWVSPLHF. The CDR3 DNA reads TGTGCCAGCAGCTTAGGGCTTATGGACCGGGGGAGATGGGTATCGCCCCTCCACTTT.

The gene calls are TRBV29-1 and TRBJ2-7; 7 nucleotides match TRBD1. CDR1 and CDR2 from the germline V gene are SQVTM and ANQGSEA. The CDR3 runs to 12 residues. V trimming: 6 bases; J trimming: 6 bases; junction bases outside the gene matches: 8. CDR3 amino acids: CSVDRERGEQYF. CDR3 bases: TGCAGCGTCGACAGGGAGAGGGGCGAGCAGTACTTC.

This chain joins TRBV7-2 and TRBJ2-3; no clear D gene. The germline V gene encodes CDR1 SGHTA and CDR2 FQGNSA. V shed 8 bases and J shed 2 bases, with 8 bases lying between them. The CDR3 spans 12 residues. In DNA form, the CDR3 reads TGTGCCAGCCGTGAGGTCACAGATACGCAGTATTTT. Amino acids: CASREVTDTQYF.

The gene calls are TRBV5-6 and TRBJ1-3; the D is unclear. The germline CDR1 and CDR2 sequences are SGHDT and YYEEEE. CDR3 length: 14 residues. V lost 2 bases, J lost 2 bases, and 8 bases lay in between. CDR3: CASSFRVTGNTIYF. The DNA of the CDR3 is TGTGCCAGCAGCTTTAGAGTAACTGGAAACACCATATATTTT.

The rearrangement uses TRBV11-2 and TRBJ1-4; D remains unclear. The CDR3 has 14 amino acids. Germline V gives CDR1 SGHAT, CDR2 FQNNGV. The V and J ends lost 2 bases and 6 bases respectively, with 10 bases between them. CDR3 amino acids: CASSLLTAHEKLFF. CDR3 coding DNA: TGTGCCAGCAGCTTATTAACAGCCCATGAAAAACTGTTTTTT.

The chain carries TRBV7-9 and TRBJ1-2; TRBD1 matches 7 bases. Germline V CDR1 and CDR2: SEHNR, FQNEAQ (reference sequence). The V segment lost 5 bases and the J segment 0 bases; nucleotides outside the gene matches: 3. The length of the CDR3 is 14 residues. The CDR3 here is CASSPGQTNYGYTF. CDR3 nucleotides: TGTGCCAGCAGCCCGGGACAGACTAACTATGGCTACACCTTC.

V is TRBV7-9 and J is TRBJ1-1; weak D call: TRBD1 (5 bases). The CDR3 consists of 13 residues. Trimming cost V 2 bases and J 7 bases, with 11 bases left between them. Germline CDR1 and CDR2: SEHNR and FQNEAQ (reference sequence). The CDR3 coding sequence is TGTGCCAGCAGCTTACCGGGACGGAATGAAGCTTTCTTT. It specifies CASSLPGRNEAFF.

The chain combines TRBV11-3 with TRBJ1-1; the D gene is possibly TRBD1 (5 bases). This CDR3 has 13 amino acids. Trimming stripped 1 base from V and 3 bases from J, with 6 bases between. Germline loops: CDR1 SGHNT, CDR2 YENEEA. CDR3 sequence reads: CASSLGGDTEAFF. The CDR3 DNA sequence: TGTGCCAGCAGCTTAGGGGGGGACACTGAAGCTTTCTTT.

The rearrangement links TRBV6-6 to TRBJ1-1, with D perhaps TRBD1 (6 bases). V was clipped by 4 bases and J by 1 base, with 13 bases between them. The CDR3 has 15 residues. Germline values: CDR1 MNHNY, CDR2 SVGAGI (reference sequence). For the CDR3, the DNA is TGTGCCAGCAGTTGGGGGCCAGTATCGAACACTGAAGCTTTCTTT. Translation: CASSWGPVSNTEAFF.

The chain employs TRBV18 and TRBJ1-6; TRBD1 might be the D (5 bases). The CDR3 has 17 residues. Germline assignment: CDR1 KGHSH and CDR2 LQKENI. V dropped 0 bases and J dropped 7 bases, with 16 bases sitting between them. CDR3 sequence reads: CASSPPNRDSGNSPLHF. In DNA form, the CDR3 reads TGTGCCAGCTCACCACCTAATAGAGACAGCGGGAATTCACCCCTCCACTTT.

V gene TRBV5-6 combines with J gene TRBJ1-4; D not resolved. The germline V and J ends were trimmed by 4 bases and 5 bases, with 9 bases remaining between them. Germline loops: CDR1 SGHDT, CDR2 YYEEEE. This CDR3 is 13 amino acids long. The CDR3 sequence is CASSGDPNEKLFF. The CDR3, as DNA: TGTGCCAGCAGCGGAGACCCGAATGAAAAACTGTTTTTT.

The chain is built from TRBV19 and TRBJ1-1; D is ambiguous. This CDR3 has 20 amino acids. Per the germline V gene, CDR1 is LNHDA and CDR2 is SQIVND (reference sequence). Trimming pared 0 bases from V and 2 bases from J, leaving 25 bases between. This chain's CDR3 is CASSIDQPGSPRRRNTEAFF. As DNA, the CDR3 is TGTGCCAGTAGTATAGATCAGCCGGGTTCACCGAGAAGACGTAACACTGAAGCTTTCTTT. The variable domain in full, completed from reference TRBV19 and TRBJ1-1, reads DGGITQSPKYLFRKEGQNVTLSCEQNLNHDAMYWYRQDPGQGLRLIYYSQIVNDFQKGDIAEGYSVSREKKESFPLTVTSAQKNPTAFYLCASSIDQPGSPRRRNTEAFFGQGTRLTVV.

This clone was seen once. This chain links TRBV5-1 with TRBJ2-5; D uncertain. Looked up from germline, CDR1 is SGHRS and CDR2 is YFSETQ. The CDR3 covers 14 residues. Trimming stripped 1 base from V and 4 bases from J, with 11 bases between. The CDR3 loop reads CASSLMGYGETQYF. CDR3 sequence (DNA): TGCGCCAGCAGCTTGATGGGGTATGGAGAGACCCAGTACTTC.

The rearrangement joins TRBV11-2 to TRBJ2-2, with TRBD2 as a possible D gene (5 bases). V lost 5 bases and J 3 bases, leaving 10 bases between the germline ends. CDR3 length: 14 residues. CDR1 and CDR2 from the germline V gene are SGHAT and FQNNGV. CDR3 DNA sequence: TGTGCCAGCAGCCCTAACGGGGACACCGGGGAGCTGTTTTTT. Encoded protein: CASSPNGDTGELFF.

The V and J genes are TRBV4-1 and TRBJ1-5; the D gene is possibly TRBD1 (6 bases). Trimming stripped 0 bases from V and 3 bases from J, with 21 bases between. CDR3 length: 19 residues. CDR1 and CDR2 from the germline V gene are MGHRA and YSYEKL. For the CDR3, the DNA is TGCGCCAGCAGCCAAGATGGAAAATATTCAGGGGTCTCCAATCAGCCCCAGCATTTT. It is translated as CASSQDGKYSGVSNQPQHF.

This chain joins TRBV7-6 and TRBJ1-3, with a tentative D call TRBD1 (5 bases). The CDR3 has 16 residues. Per germline, CDR1 SGHVS and CDR2 FNYEAQ. The germline V and J ends were trimmed by 0 bases and 0 bases, with 9 bases remaining between them. The CDR3 nucleotides are TGTGCCAGCAGCTTAGCGGGGCCGCACTCTGGAAACACCATATATTTT. Its protein product is CASSLAGPHSGNTIYF.